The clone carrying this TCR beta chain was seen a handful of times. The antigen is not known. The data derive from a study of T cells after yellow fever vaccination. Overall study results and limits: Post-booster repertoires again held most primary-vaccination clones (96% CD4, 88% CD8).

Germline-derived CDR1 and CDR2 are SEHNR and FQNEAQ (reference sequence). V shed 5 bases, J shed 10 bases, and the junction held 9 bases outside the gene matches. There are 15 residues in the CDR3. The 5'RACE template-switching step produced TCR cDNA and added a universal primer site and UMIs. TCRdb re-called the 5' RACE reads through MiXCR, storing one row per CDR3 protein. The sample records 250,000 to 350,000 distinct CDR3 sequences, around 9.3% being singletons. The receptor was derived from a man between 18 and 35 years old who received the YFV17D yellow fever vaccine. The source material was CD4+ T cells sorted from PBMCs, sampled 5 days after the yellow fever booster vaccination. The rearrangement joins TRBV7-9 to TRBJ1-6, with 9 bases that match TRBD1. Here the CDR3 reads CASSPGTGMSSPLHF. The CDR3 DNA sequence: TGTGCCAGCAGCCCCGGGACAGGGATGAGCTCACCCCTCCACTTT.